This T cell receptor beta chain derives from a study of CD8+CD57+ T cells in acquired aplastic anemia. Findings of the study overall: Roughly 28 was the count of CD8+ CDR3 sequences that patients shared with controls.

Sequenced patients had shown CD8+CD57+ cell expansion by flow cytometry. Severe acquired aplastic anemia was diagnosed in all patients. TCR beta VDJ and CDR3 profiles were obtained from a genomic DNA template. Via MiXCR, TCRdb re-called the reads, giving one row per CDR3 protein. The sample records fewer than 200,000 distinct CDR3 sequences, less than 60% being singletons. Points on this clonotype: Antigen: not known.

This TCR was recovered from a human donor with aplastic anemia. Sequencing used sorted CD4+, CD8+, or CD8+CD57+ T cells (not recorded which) from PBMCs.

CDR3 in DNA: TGCAGTGCTAGACCCGGACAGGGTGGAGAGCAGTACTTC. Its protein is CSARPGQGGEQYF. The chain combines TRBV20-1 with TRBJ2-7; 8 nucleotides align to TRBD1. CDR3 length: 13 residues. CDR1 and CDR2 (germline): DFQATT, SNEGSKA (reference sequence). Unmatched junction bases numbered 7, after V lost 2 bases and J lost 7 bases.